This T cell receptor beta chain was retrieved from a study of blood T cell repertoires in COVID-19. In the study overall: The United States, Italy and Spain were the sources of the acute and convalescent COVID-19 samples. In each case, the material was cDNA or gDNA derived from T cells, B-cell-depleted T cells, or PBMCs.

Sequencing used immunoSEQ multiplex PCR; TCRdb keeps in-frame clones, though not all of them. The repertoire holds 120,000 or so clones, with around three quarters as singletons. V lost 5 bases and J 9 bases, leaving 13 bases between the germline ends. The CDR3 has 12 amino acids. Input material: peripheral blood. This TCR derives from a man between 65 and 79 years old with acute or convalescent COVID-19. The genes are TRBV12-3 or TRBV12-4 and TRBJ1-1; unclear D gene. The CDR3 DNA is TGTGCCAGCAGTCCGGGGAGTAGTCAAGCTTTCTTT. It is translated as CASSPGSSQAFF.